This T cell receptor beta chain emerged from a study of beta chain features in type 1 diabetes. As every portion of the isolated RNA was reverse transcribed, the sequencing read expressed TCRB transcripts. Using immunoSEQ multiplex PCR, the repertoire was profiled, and TCRdb retains in-frame clones only, with some absent. The sample lists 150,000 to 200,000 clones, approximately 13% occurring once. Germline CDR1 is LNHDA and CDR2 is SQIVND (reference sequence). The CDR3 sequence is 13 residues long. Trimming removed 8 bases at V and 5 bases at J, with 12 bases between. This clone occurred a few times.

The chain recombines TRBV19 with TRBJ2-2, with D possibly matching TRBD1 (5 bases). This TCR was recovered from a young woman in good health. Sequencing used central memory CD4+ T cells from blood. The CDR3: CASSDTQTGELFF. The CDR3 nucleotides are TGTGCCAGTTCGGACACGCAGACCGGGGAGCTGTTTTTT.